This T cell receptor (beta chain) was profiled in a study of T cells after yellow fever vaccination. TCRdb passed the 5' RACE reads through MiXCR, listing each CDR3 protein once. The sample has approximately 600,000 distinct CDR3 sequences, 9% to 15% seen once. After removal of 4 bases from V and 0 bases from J, the junction contained 3 bases not matched to a gene. The CDR3 length is 16 residues. Looked up from germline, CDR1 is SGHKS and CDR2 is YYEKEE (reference sequence). This clonotype was seen a few times. The material was PBMCs, obtained on the day of the yellow fever booster vaccination. The clonotype comes from a man aged 25-40 years who received the YFV17D yellow fever vaccine. The rearrangement uses TRBV5-5 and TRBJ2-2; 10 nucleotides line up with TRBD2. CDR3 nucleotide sequence: TGTGCCAGCAGCGCTAGCGGGAGTTCGAACACCGGGGAGCTGTTTTTT. Residues: CASSASGSSNTGELFF. The variable domain in full, completed from reference TRBV5-5 and TRBJ2-2, reads DAGVTQSPTHLIKTRGQQVTLRCSPISGHKSVSWYQQVLGQGPQFIFQYYEKEERGRGNFPDRFSARQFPNYSSELNVNALLLGDSALYLCASSASGSSNTGELFFGEGSRLTVL.